This T cell receptor (beta chain) was profiled in a study of OX40 agonist ivuxolimab in advanced cancers. Trimming pared 4 bases from V and 6 bases from J, leaving 19 bases between. The germline V gene has CDR1 SEHNR and CDR2 FQNEAQ (reference sequence). The CDR3 contains 15 residues. The assay was immunoSEQ multiplex PCR, and TCRdb's table has in-frame clones only and misses some. Seen here are approximately 56,000 clones, about 85% observed once, and the top ten hold more than 13%. The origin of this receptor is an adult with an advanced solid tumor such as melanoma, head and neck, liver or kidney cancer. The source material was CD4+ or CD8+ T cells sorted from blood, sampled in a trial of the OX40 agonist ivuxolimab. The rearrangement uses TRBV7-9 and TRBJ2-7; TRBD2 might be the D (6 bases). CDR3 sequence reads: CASSWATGVNLEQYF. The CDR3 bases are TGTGCCAGCAGCTGGGCCACGGGGGTAAATCTCGAGCAGTACTTC.